What follows are 20 T cell receptor beta chains derived from one specimen sequenced in a study of Graves' ophthalmopathy and Graves' hyperthyroidism (dated by TCRdb to 2017 to 2018). TCRdb records Illumina HiSeq 2000 as the sequencer. For repertoire sequencing, TCR beta CDR3 regions were amplified from RNA transcripts. A first-round RT-PCR used HTBI primers with the Qiagen OneStep RT-PCR kit, followed by a second-round multiplex PCR, size selection and purification. TCRdb reran the public reads through fastp at Q25 and MiXCR, keeping productive beta chains. Identical CDR3 protein sequences are pooled into one entry, listed with their most common genes and DNA. Recorded for this sample are around 1,000,000 distinct CDR3 sequences; about 35% of them occurred a single time. Of the sample, roughly 11% falls within the top ten clones. Sequencing was done on a sample of peripheral blood or thyroid tissue (not recorded which). These receptors all come from an adult man with Graves' hyperthyroidism.

V is TRBV13 and J is TRBJ2-7; 8 bases match TRBD1. V lost 5 bases and J lost 3; bases outside the gene matches: 9. The CDR3 loop spans 15 amino acids. Germline CDR1 PRHDT, CDR2 FYEKMQ (reference sequence). Written as DNA, the CDR3 is TGTGCCAGCAGCCCGGGACAGGCTAGGGTCTACGAGCAGTACTTC. Protein: CASSPGQARVYEQYF.

V and J are TRBV19 and TRBJ1-4, with TRBD1 as a possible D gene (5 bases). In germline, CDR1 is LNHDA, CDR2 SQIVND (reference sequence). Between the trimmed V and J ends, which lost 4 bases and 5 bases, there was a span of 20 bases. This CDR3 is built from 17 residues. The CDR3 region is CASSKDGATGRNEKLFF. In nucleotides, the CDR3 is TGTGCCAGTAGTAAGGACGGGGCAACGGGCCGAAATGAAAAACTGTTTTTT.

Ten or more counts support this clonotype. This chain uses TRBV7-9 with TRBJ2-7; 9 positions match TRBD1. Looked up from germline, CDR1 is SEHNR and CDR2 is FQNEAQ (reference sequence). The CDR3 has 14 amino acids. The V and J ends lost 5 bases and 5 bases, in that order; junction bases with no gene match: 7. This CDR3 is CASSPGQGPHEQYF. CDR3 coding DNA: TGTGCCAGCAGCCCGGGACAGGGTCCCCACGAGCAGTACTTC.

The genes are TRBV10-3 and TRBJ2-3, with D perhaps assigned TRBD1 or TRBD2 (6 bases each). V was pared by 3 bases and J by 4 bases, with 14 bases between. The CDR3 has 15 residues. CDR1 is ENHRY, CDR2 SYGVKD, per germline. CDR3 nucleotides: TGTGCCATCAGTGATTTGGCAGGGGAGGCAGATACGCAGTATTTT. Amino acid sequence: CAISDLAGEADTQYF.

This clonotype was detected ten times or more. The chain has TRBV20-1 and TRBJ2-5; 9 bases align to TRBD1. CDR1 and CDR2 from the germline V gene are DFQATT and SNEGSKA (reference sequence). The CDR3 runs to 16 residues. After removal of 0 bases from V and 5 bases from J, the junction contained 10 bases not matched to a gene. As DNA, the CDR3 is TGCAGTGCTAGAGATTGGCAGGGACAGGGTCTCGAGACCCAGTACTTC. Protein sequence: CSARDWQGQGLETQYF.

The chain links TRBV7-9 to TRBJ1-4, with D perhaps TRBD1 (5 bases). Deletions cut 3 bases from V and 7 bases from J, with 15 bases between. The CDR3 has 15 residues. Germline loops: CDR1 SEHNR, CDR2 FQNEAQ (reference sequence). Here the CDR3 DNA reads TGTGCCAGCAGCTTGCTAACGGGGGATGTTGAAAAACTGTTTTTT. Protein product: CASSLLTGDVEKLFF. Variable domain in full (rest from reference TRBV7-9 and TRBJ1-4): DTGVSQNPRHKITKRGQNVTFRCDPISEHNRLYWYRQTLGQGPEFLTYFQNEAQLEKSRLLSDRFSAERPKGSFSTLEIQRTEQGDSAMYLCASSLLTGDVEKLFFGSGTQLSVL.

This clonotype was detected only a few times. This chain links TRBV6-5 with TRBJ1-4; D possibly corresponds to TRBD1 (5 bases). Per the germline V gene, CDR1 is MNHEY and CDR2 is SVGAGI. The CDR3 covers 13 residues. Trimming pared 5 bases from V and 4 bases from J, leaving 8 bases between. The CDR3 protein is CASSDDSNEKLFF. The CDR3, as DNA: TGTGCCAGCAGTGACGACAGTAATGAAAAACTGTTTTTT.

The rearrangement uses TRBV29-1 and TRBJ1-5; D possibly corresponds to TRBD1 (6 bases). Trimming shortened V by 6 bases and J by 5 bases, and 14 bases separated the two germline ends. Per the germline V gene, CDR1 is SQVTM and CDR2 is ANQGSEA. The CDR3 extends over 13 amino acids. The CDR3 nucleotides are TGCAGCGTGAGGTGGGGGGCGCATCAGCCCCAGCATTTT. This encodes CSVRWGAHQPQHF.

This clonotype was seen many times. The chain is built from TRBV20-1 and TRBJ2-7; 7 bases match TRBD1. The CDR3 loop spans 12 amino acids. From germline, CDR1 is DFQATT and CDR2 SNEGSKA (reference sequence). This CDR3 reads CSTGTDSYEQYF. The CDR3 nucleotides read TGCAGCACGGGGACAGACTCCTACGAGCAGTACTTC.

The J gene is TRBJ2-5, the V gene TRBV20-1, with 12 bases lining up with TRBD2. This CDR3 has 17 amino acids. V gave up 0 bases and J gave up 2 bases; unmatched junction bases: 7. Germline CDR1 is DFQATT and CDR2 is SNEGSKA (reference sequence). CDR3 in DNA: TGCAGTGCTAGAGACCTGAGGACTAGCGGGGTTCAAGAGACCCAGTACTTC. It yields the protein CSARDLRTSGVQETQYF.

In its sample, this clonotype was seen many times. The gene calls are TRBV7-2 and TRBJ2-7; 9 nucleotides match TRBD2. This CDR3 region has 15 residues. From germline, CDR1 is SGHTA and CDR2 FQGNSA. V lost 2 bases, J lost 0 bases, and 2 bases stayed unmatched. The CDR3 spells CASSLLAGFSYEQYF. In DNA form, the CDR3 reads TGTGCCAGCAGCTTACTAGCGGGATTCTCCTACGAGCAGTACTTC.

The chain uses TRBV19 and TRBJ2-5, with D possibly being TRBD2 (5 bases). This CDR3 region has 14 residues. V lost 9 bases and J 2 bases, leaving 16 bases between the germline ends. CDR1 and CDR2 (germline): LNHDA, SQIVND (reference sequence). For the CDR3, the DNA is TGTGCCAGCAGCCACAGAGCGGAACAAGAGACCCAGTACTTC. The encoded protein is CASSHRAEQETQYF.

In its sample, this clonotype was seen many times. V usage is TRBV7-9 and J usage is TRBJ2-7; D remains ambiguous. The CDR3 is made up of 15 amino acids. Germline V gene data show CDR1 as SEHNR and CDR2 as FQNEAQ (reference sequence). V was clipped by 1 base and J by 5 bases, with 15 bases between them. The chain's CDR3 is CASSLVFAAWHEQYF. CDR3 DNA: TGTGCCAGCAGCTTAGTCTTCGCGGCCTGGCACGAGCAGTACTTC.

Details on this clonotype: Compared with germline, one end of the junction differs, possibly owing to a read error. This chain joins TRBV10-3 and TRBJ1-6; no clear D. Germline CDR1 ENHRY, CDR2 SYGVKD. The CDR3 is 16 residues long. CDR3 sequence: CASSEAWQVGGAPLHF. CDR3 nucleotides: TGTGCCAGCAGTGAAGCGTGGCAGGTGGGTGGAGCACCCCTCCACTTT.

This clonotype was counted between two and nine times. The chain recombines TRBV25-1 with TRBJ2-5, with 8 positions matching TRBD1. This CDR3 spans 14 amino acids. V trimming: 5 bases; J trimming: 8 bases; junction bases outside the gene matches: 10. Germline V gene lookup returns CDR1 MGHDK and CDR2 SYGVNS. The CDR3 DNA reads as TGTGCCAGCAGTTCGACAGGGGCCTTGGGAACCCAGTACTTC. Translated: CASSSTGALGTQYF.

This clonotype was detected only a few times. This chain links TRBV5-1 with TRBJ2-5; 9 bases are shared with TRBD2. The V segment lost 4 bases and the J segment 0 bases; nucleotides outside the gene matches: 10. Germline V gene sequence: CDR1 SGHRS, CDR2 YFSETQ. This CDR3 has 17 residues. CDR3 protein: CASSTGGRGGYQETQYF. The DNA for the CDR3 is TGCGCCAGCAGCACCGGAGGGCGGGGGGGATACCAAGAGACCCAGTACTTC.

CDR3 in amino acids: CASSDRVSETQYF. The CDR3 coding sequence is TGTGCCAGTAGCGACAGGGTGTCAGAGACCCAGTACTTC. The V and J genes are TRBV7-9 and TRBJ2-5, with 7 bases aligning to TRBD1. Trimming cost V 9 bases and J 4 bases; bases outside gene matches: 8. CDR1 is SEHNR and CDR2 is FQNEAQ in the germline V gene (reference sequence). The CDR3 has 13 residues.

The V call is TRBV5-1, the J call TRBJ2-7, with 8 bases fitting TRBD1. The germline CDR1 and CDR2 sequences are SGHRS and YFSETQ. The CDR3 has 16 residues. V was clipped by 0 bases and J by 6 bases; unmatched bases: 11. CDR3 bases: TGCGCCAGCAGCTTGGAACGGGGCAGGGGGCGAAGCGAGCAGTACTTC. The encoded protein is CASSLERGRGRSEQYF.

The chain is built from TRBV29-1 and TRBJ2-5; D is perhaps TRBD1 or TRBD2 (5 bases each). This CDR3 comprises 13 residues. Trimming stripped 3 bases from V and 5 bases from J, with 13 bases between. Germline lookup yields CDR1 SQVTM and CDR2 ANQGSEA. The CDR3 nucleotides are TGCAGCGTTGATGTCGGGACCTACGAGACCCAGTACTTC. Translated, it gives CSVDVGTYETQYF.

With regard to this clonotype: A much larger clone lies a single base off, so this may be a read error. The DNA is omitted, as the CDR3 cannot be located on it reliably, and the CDR3 follows TCRdb's listing. The J gene is TRBJ1-5, the V gene TRBV12-3 or TRBV12-4; no DNA check was done on the table's D call, TRBD1. The CDR3 is 16 amino acids in total, end residues counted. The CDR3 sequence is CASSSRDSSSGQPQHF.